What follows describes a single TCR beta chain. This record comes from a study of blood T cell repertoires in COVID-19. In the study overall: The United States, Italy and Spain provided the acute and convalescent COVID-19 samples. The analysed material was cDNA or gDNA that came from T cells, B-cell-depleted T cells, or PBMCs.

This CDR3 is built from 15 residues. The V gene lost 8 bases and the J gene lost 5 bases, with 21 bases spanning the gap. Germline CDR1 is LNHDA and CDR2 is SQIVND (reference sequence). Original handling: Estimates of nucleated cell counts were drawn from the amplification of reference gene primers. Using immunoSEQ multiplex PCR, the repertoire was profiled, and TCRdb retains in-frame clones only, with some absent. The DNA gave D and trimming, while V, J and clone size come from that table. Here the sample spans some 6,600 clones, 70% to 90% being singletons. What was sequenced was peripheral blood. The sequence derives from a human donor in a cohort sampled during active COVID-19. The donor label of this sample is uncertain. The rearrangement joins TRBV19 to TRBJ1-2; no reliable D call. The CDR3 reads CASRDRERTGYGYTF. CDR3 nucleotide sequence: TGTGCCAGTCGAGACCGGGAGAGGACCGGGTATGGCTACACCTTC.